The clone carrying this T cell receptor (beta chain) was seen just once. The antigen remains undetermined. The source of the sample is a study of yellow fever vaccine responses in identical twins. TCRdb called the RT-PCR reads again in MiXCR, with one record for every CDR3 protein. The repertoire includes some 1,300 distinct CDR3 sequences, approximately 90% of them detected once, and around 20% sits in the top ten. CDR1 is SGHNT and CDR2 is YENEEA in the germline V gene. Deletions cut 4 bases from V and 5 bases from J, with 11 bases between. The CDR3 consists of 13 residues. Study outcomes and limitations: Twins reportedly showed a vaccine T cell response that seemed partly convergent and partly personalized.

This sequence originates from a female donor who received the yellow fever vaccine. The chain recombines TRBV11-3 with TRBJ2-5; perhaps D is TRBD1 or TRBD2 (5 bases each). Sequencing used T cells from blood (PBMCs), unsorted or a sorted subset (not recorded which), obtained before or after yellow fever vaccination (not recorded which). CDR3 bases: TGTGCCAGCAGCTACCCCTGGGGGGAGACCCAGTACTTC. This codes for CASSYPWGETQYF.